A single sample gave rise to the 17 T cell receptor beta chains below, sequenced in a study of CD8 T cell repertoires and HIV-1 epitope variants (dated by TCRdb to 2020 to 2021). The protocol used for the library was the immunoSEQ multiplex PCR assay. Here the immuneACCESS table is served through TCRdb, limited to in-frame sequences with V and J called. Missing clones are a known gap in these copies; in checked studies unresolved V genes cover under half, and the rest lacks a known reason. The sample has 3,500 to 5,500 clones on record, around 68% of them singletons. The ten top clones hold 42% of the sample. Their antigen targets remain unknown. Sequencing input: cultured CD8+ T cells derived from PBMCs. The origin of the receptors is a male donor with HIV.

Here the CDR3 reads CAASDGSYEQYF. CDR3 nucleotide sequence: TGTGCCGCTTCGGACGGATCTTACGAGCAGTACTTC. The chain has TRBV19 and TRBJ2-7, with D hard to call. There are 12 residues in the CDR3. V was trimmed by 11 bases and J by 4 bases, leaving 15 bases between them. The germline gives CDR1 LNHDA, CDR2 SQIVND (reference sequence).

The V gene is TRBV18, the J gene TRBJ2-2, with 11 bases fitting TRBD2. The CDR3 runs to 17 residues. Trimming at V came to 3 bases and at J to 5 bases, leaving 8 bases not matched to a gene. From germline, CDR1 is KGHSH and CDR2 LQKENI. The CDR3 DNA sequence: TGTGCCAGCTCACCCAGCGCTAGCGGGGGGCTTACCGGGGAGCTGTTTTTT. Its translation: CASSPSASGGLTGELFF.

This chain joins TRBV4-3 and TRBJ2-7; D not certain. Deletions cut 4 bases from V and 3 bases from J, with 10 bases between. Germline V gene lookup returns CDR1 LGHNA and CDR2 YSLEER. This CDR3 has 13 residues. The CDR3 nucleotides read TGCGCCAGCAGCCGTATACTCGACTACGAGCAGTACTTC. Translating it yields CASSRILDYEQYF.

In DNA, the CDR3 is TGTGCCAGCAGTGAAGGAGCAGGTCCCTACGAGCAGTACTTC. Amino acids: CASSEGAGPYEQYF. V usage is TRBV6-1 and J usage is TRBJ2-7; D is unresolved. Trimming cost V 1 base and J 2 bases, with 9 bases left between them. From germline, CDR1 is MNHNS and CDR2 SASEGT. The CDR3 extends over 14 amino acids.

This clone was seen just once. The gene calls are TRBV7-9 and TRBJ2-1, with 11 nucleotides matching TRBD2. V shed 4 bases and J 7 bases; nucleotides not matched to a gene: 6. The length of the CDR3 is 15 residues. Per the germline V gene, CDR1 is SEHNR and CDR2 is FQNEAQ (reference sequence). DNA of the CDR3: TGTGCCAGCAGCTCTATTTTAGCGGGAGGGAATGAGCAGTTCTTC. This sequence encodes CASSSILAGGNEQFF.

This clone was seen just once. The CDR3 DNA follows: TGTGCCATCAGTGACCCACACGAACGACAGGGGGCTAACACAGATACGCAGTATTTT. It codes for CAISDPHERQGANTDTQYF. The chain combines TRBV10-3 with TRBJ2-3; TRBD1 agrees at 10 bases. CDR3 length: 19 amino acids. Trimming at V came to 3 bases and at J to 2 bases, leaving 14 bases not matched to a gene. The germline gives CDR1 ENHRY, CDR2 SYGVKD.

For the CDR3, the DNA is TGTGCCAGCAGTTTATCGATGGGGACTATAGTCCACGAGCAGTACTTC. This codes for CASSLSMGTIVHEQYF. The J gene is TRBJ2-7, the V gene TRBV27; 7 positions agree with TRBD2. The CDR3 spans 16 residues. Germline V gene lookup returns CDR1 MNHEY and CDR2 SMNVEV (reference sequence). Trimming at V came to 0 bases and at J to 5 bases, leaving 10 bases not matched to a gene.

The chain recombines TRBV5-1 with TRBJ2-1; TRBD1 matches 10 bases. This CDR3 spans 14 amino acids. J lost 7 bases, V lost 4 bases, and 5 bases had no gene match. CDR1 SGHRS and CDR2 YFSETQ come from the germline V gene. The CDR3 sequence: CASSRDRGGNEQFF. In DNA form, the CDR3 reads TGCGCCAGCAGCCGGGACAGGGGTGGGAATGAGCAGTTCTTC.

V and J are TRBV14 and TRBJ1-5; TRBD1 is a possible D gene (6 bases). The germline V gene has CDR1 SGHDN and CDR2 FVKESK. Trimming removed 4 bases at V and 6 bases at J, with 13 bases between. The CDR3 is 14 residues long. CDR3 DNA sequence: TGTGCCAGCAGCCGCCAGGGGCGCGGTCAGCCCCAGCATTTT. This translates into CASSRQGRGQPQHF.

The chain recombines TRBV19 with TRBJ1-2; TRBD1 matches at 7 bases. V was clipped by 3 bases and J by 2 bases; unmatched bases: 3. The CDR3 covers 14 residues. The germline CDR1 and CDR2 sequences are LNHDA and SQIVND (reference sequence). The CDR3 reads CASSMSRGNYGYTF. The DNA for the CDR3 is TGTGCCAGTAGTATGTCCAGGGGGAACTATGGCTACACCTTC.

The rearrangement uses TRBV14 and TRBJ1-1; D is unclear. The CDR3 loop spans 17 amino acids. Germline CDR1 is SGHDN and CDR2 is FVKESK. V was cut by 6 bases and J by 5 bases, with 25 bases left in between. The CDR3 protein is CASSGSFVGVWVTEAFF. CDR3 in DNA: TGTGCCAGCAGTGGAAGTTTTGTCGGGGTTTGGGTGACTGAAGCTTTCTTT.

V usage is TRBV11-2 and J usage is TRBJ2-2; the match to TRBD1 covers 7 bases. The CDR3 consists of 16 residues. Germline lookup yields CDR1 SGHAT and CDR2 FQNNGV. Trimming cost V 0 bases and J 3 bases; bases outside gene matches: 4. CDR3 sequence (DNA): TGTGCCAGCAGCTTAGAAGTACAGGGGTACACCGGGGAGCTGTTTTTT. This gives the protein CASSLEVQGYTGELFF.

V usage is TRBV6-5 and J usage is TRBJ2-7, with D uncertain. This CDR3 has 13 amino acids. Trimming removed 4 bases from V and 4 bases from J, with 11 bases in between. The germline V gene encodes CDR1 MNHEY and CDR2 SVGAGI. CDR3 sequence: CASSSSLTYEQYF. CDR3 sequence (DNA): TGTGCCAGCAGTTCCTCCCTGACATACGAGCAGTACTTC.

The gene calls are TRBV25-1 and TRBJ1-2; D ambiguous. This CDR3 comprises 14 residues. Trimming pared 1 base from V and 8 bases from J, leaving 14 bases between. Looked up from germline, CDR1 is MGHDK and CDR2 is SYGVNS. CDR3 residues: CASSESKGVEGYTF. CDR3 nucleotide sequence: TGTGCCAGCAGTGAATCGAAGGGAGTTGAAGGCTACACCTTC.

The CDR3 loop reads CASSRLAGGPSSYNEQFF. The CDR3 DNA is TGTGCCAGTAGTAGGCTAGCGGGAGGCCCCAGCTCCTACAATGAGCAGTTCTTC. The chain recombines TRBV19 with TRBJ2-1; the match to TRBD2 covers 11 bases. The germline gives CDR1 LNHDA, CDR2 SQIVND (reference sequence). The CDR3 runs 18 residues. Trimming took 4 bases from V and 0 from J; bases not matched to a gene: 8.

The rearrangement links TRBV27 to TRBJ2-3; 7 bases are shared with TRBD1. Trimming took 3 bases from V and 1 from J; bases not matched to a gene: 4. The CDR3 sequence is 15 residues long. CDR1 and CDR2 (germline): MNHEY, SMNVEV (reference sequence). The CDR3 DNA sequence: TGTGCCAGCAGTTTTCCAGGGGGTCGCACAGATACGCAGTATTTT. Amino acids: CASSFPGGRTDTQYF.

This clone was observed a handful of times. The chain recombines TRBV28 with TRBJ1-1; tentatively, D is TRBD1 (5 bases). The CDR3 length is 14 residues. The germline V gene encodes CDR1 MDHEN and CDR2 SYDVKM. The germline V and J ends were trimmed by 3 bases and 1 base, with 9 bases remaining between them. The CDR3: CASSLGRGNTEAFF. The CDR3 coding sequence is TGTGCCAGCAGTTTGGGTAGGGGGAACACTGAAGCTTTCTTT. The variable domain in full, with the rest retrieved from reference TRBV28 and TRBJ1-1, is DVKVTQSSRYLVKRTGEKVFLECVQDMDHENMFWYRQDPGLGLRLIYFSYDVKMKEKGDIPEGYSVSREKKERFSLILESASTNQTSMYLCASSLGRGNTEAFFGQGTRLTVV.